The rows below give T cell receptor beta chains drawn from one sample of a study of T cell changes during pregnancy in multiple sclerosis. Data came from immunoSEQ multiplex PCR; TCRdb stores just in-frame clones and leaves some out. The sample contains some 80,000 clones, about 94% of which appear only once. This specimen consisted of peripheral blood, obtained in the third trimester of pregnancy. The receptors stem from a female donor with multiple sclerosis, enrolled in a pregnancy study. Both conserved end residues are part of each CDR3.

CDR3aa: CASSETASFISYEQYF; v_gene: TRBV6-1; len: 16; j_gene: TRBJ2-7
CDR3aa: CASAASAGGVNTEAFF; v_gene: TRBV6-4; len: 16; j_gene: TRBJ1-1
CDR3aa: CASSYGTGGSPLHF; v_gene: TRBV6-5; len: 14; j_gene: TRBJ1-6
CDR3aa: CASSALTYNEQFF; v_gene: TRBV18; len: 13; j_gene: TRBJ2-1
CDR3aa: CASINWEGDDEKLFF; v_gene: TRBV2; len: 15; j_gene: TRBJ1-4
CDR3aa: CAGTGGGGNTIYF; v_gene: TRBV10-1; len: 13; j_gene: TRBJ1-3
CDR3aa: CASSAVGTGGPTGELFF; v_gene: TRBV9; len: 17; j_gene: TRBJ2-2
CDR3aa: CASSYSTGGAGDYTF; v_gene: TRBV6-6; len: 15; j_gene: TRBJ1-2
CDR3aa: CASGPVITGELFF; v_gene: TRBV27; len: 13; j_gene: TRBJ2-2
CDR3aa: CASGTGGGSPLHF; v_gene: TRBV19; len: 13; j_gene: TRBJ1-6
CDR3aa: CASSESWRSYTF; v_gene: TRBV9; len: 12; j_gene: TRBJ1-2
CDR3aa: CASSQDGGEQFF; v_gene: TRBV4-1; len: 12; j_gene: TRBJ2-1
CDR3aa: CASSFERTYEQYF; v_gene: TRBV5-1; len: 13; j_gene: TRBJ2-7
CDR3aa: CASEIGPNTEAFF; v_gene: TRBV19; len: 13; j_gene: TRBJ1-1
CDR3aa: CASSSVGYTF; v_gene: TRBV19; len: 10; j_gene: TRBJ1-2
CDR3aa: CATSIRQGGTNEKLFF; v_gene: TRBV15; len: 16; j_gene: TRBJ1-4
CDR3aa: CASSSPGQGSTGELFF; v_gene: TRBV19; len: 16; j_gene: TRBJ2-2
CDR3aa: CASSTGNEAFF; v_gene: TRBV10-2; len: 11; j_gene: TRBJ1-1
CDR3aa: CASSLAGREQYF; v_gene: TRBV5-1; len: 12; j_gene: TRBJ2-7
CDR3aa: CASSRPGQGGSIAKNIQYF; v_gene: TRBV7-9; len: 19; j_gene: TRBJ2-4
CDR3aa: CALRGELGPHTGELFF; v_gene: TRBV25-1; len: 16; j_gene: TRBJ2-2
CDR3aa: CASGVRGAGTEAFF; v_gene: TRBV27; len: 14; j_gene: TRBJ1-1
CDR3aa: CASSFTGGTEAFF; v_gene: TRBV6-5; len: 13; j_gene: TRBJ1-1
CDR3aa: CASSVGNSDGDTEAFF; v_gene: TRBV2; len: 16; j_gene: TRBJ1-1
CDR3aa: CASSLGGEAFF; v_gene: TRBV27; len: 11; j_gene: TRBJ1-1
CDR3aa: CASRPAGQETQYF; v_gene: TRBV6-1; len: 13; j_gene: TRBJ2-5
CDR3aa: CASDLLHSPLHF; v_gene: TRBV2; len: 12; j_gene: TRBJ1-6
CDR3aa: CASSQAQTTGVRETQYF; v_gene: TRBV4-1; len: 17; j_gene: TRBJ2-5
CDR3aa: CASTPAASGGINEQFF; v_gene: TRBV4-1; len: 16; j_gene: TRBJ2-1
CDR3aa: CASSNDYEDRFYYGYTF; v_gene: TRBV7-9; len: 17; j_gene: TRBJ1-2
CDR3aa: CASSQGGAGPLGEQYF; v_gene: TRBV4-1; len: 16; j_gene: TRBJ2-7
CDR3aa: CASSVPTYPDRATTDTQYF; v_gene: TRBV9; len: 19; j_gene: TRBJ2-3
CDR3aa: CASSLEGGPTDTQYF; v_gene: TRBV7-8; len: 15; j_gene: TRBJ2-3
CDR3aa: CASSFGGGPYEQYF; v_gene: TRBV11-2; len: 14; j_gene: TRBJ2-7
CDR3aa: CASSLSGGITDTQYF; v_gene: TRBV5-4; len: 15; j_gene: TRBJ2-3
CDR3aa: CASSETGGTGANVLTF; v_gene: TRBV2; len: 16; j_gene: TRBJ2-6
CDR3aa: CASSVGQGVNEQFF; v_gene: TRBV9; len: 14; j_gene: TRBJ2-1
CDR3aa: CASSSRGFGGYTF; v_gene: TRBV6-5; len: 13; j_gene: TRBJ1-2
CDR3aa: CAIRREMNTEAFF; v_gene: TRBV10-3; len: 13; j_gene: TRBJ1-1
CDR3aa: CASRPGQGGPGYTGELFF; v_gene: TRBV5-1; len: 18; j_gene: TRBJ2-2
CDR3aa: CASSLTGAGGRDTQYF; v_gene: TRBV7-2; len: 16; j_gene: TRBJ2-3
CDR3aa: CASSVEAGDFSSYNEQFF; v_gene: TRBV9; len: 18; j_gene: TRBJ2-1
CDR3aa: CASSLPSGSYNEQFF; v_gene: TRBV7-9; len: 15; j_gene: TRBJ2-1
CDR3aa: CASSGSLSARDSYGYTF; v_gene: TRBV25-1; len: 17; j_gene: TRBJ1-2
CDR3aa: CASSLNLAGGYDTQYF; v_gene: TRBV5-1; len: 16; j_gene: TRBJ2-3
CDR3aa: CAISAGTGVMNTEAFF; v_gene: TRBV19; len: 16; j_gene: TRBJ1-1
CDR3aa: CASSPDSPSYEQYF; v_gene: TRBV6-1; len: 14; j_gene: TRBJ2-7
CDR3aa: CASSDSPSGGAGTQYF; v_gene: TRBV6-4; len: 16; j_gene: TRBJ2-3
CDR3aa: CAWSNRANEQFF; v_gene: TRBV30; len: 12; j_gene: TRBJ2-1
CDR3aa: CAWSKVRISGNTIYF; v_gene: TRBV30; len: 15; j_gene: TRBJ1-3
CDR3aa: CAWSVPSDREWVANYGYTF; v_gene: TRBV30; len: 19; j_gene: TRBJ1-2